This TCR beta chain was identified in a study of shared clonotypes between healthy human individuals. V was shortened by 0 bases and J by 0 bases, with 8 bases between the two germline ends. Germline loops: CDR1 SGHVS, CDR2 FNYEAQ. CDR3 size: 15 residues. Clones were sequenced by immunoSEQ multiplex PCR, and TCRdb holds only the in-frame ones, with some missing. The sample yields some 1,100,000 clones, approximately 78% seen once. Each donor was a Caucasian adult residing in Nashville, Tennessee. This sequence originates from a man between 18 and 35 years old in good health. Some clones in this sample may be carry-over from other donors' samples. V usage is TRBV7-6 and J usage is TRBJ1-1; no clear D. Material: memory CD4+ T cells from PBMCs. Subset denoted: CD45RA-negative fraction. DNA for the CDR3: TGTGCCAGCAGCTTAGCGCCCTCATTGAACACTGAAGCTTTCTTT. It is translated as CASSLAPSLNTEAFF.